These 29 T cell receptor beta chains came from one sample sequenced in a study of T cell repertoires in cytomegalovirus infection. One entry per CDR3 protein results from TCRdb running MiXCR on the reads. Seen here are under 200,000 distinct CDR3 sequences, approximately 9.7% observed once, and the top ten hold 4.6%. The sequenced sample was PBMCs. All receptors derive from a human donor in good health (CMV status not recorded). Some clones in this sample may be carry-over from other donors' samples.

Ten or more counts support this clonotype. The chain couples TRBV7-2 to TRBJ2-1, with TRBD2 matching 8 bases. CDR3 size: 15 residues. Germline assignment: CDR1 SGHTA and CDR2 FQGNSA. V was pared by 5 bases and J by 5 bases, with 8 bases of the junction left unmatched. The CDR3 bases are TGTGCCAGCAGCCGCACCGGGACTAGAAACAATGAGCAGTTCTTC. This translates into CASSRTGTRNNEQFF.

This clonotype has a count of ten or more. The chain uses TRBV29-1 and TRBJ1-2; 7 bases align to TRBD1. CDR3 length equals 15 residues. The germline V gene encodes CDR1 SQVTM and CDR2 ANQGSEA. With V trimmed by 0 bases and J by 9 bases, 13 bases remained unmatched. For the CDR3, the DNA is TGCAGCGTTGAAGATGCATTACGGACAGGAATAAGCTACACCTTC. It yields the protein CSVEDALRTGISYTF.

Many counts were recorded for this clonotype. The V gene is TRBV7-2, the J gene TRBJ2-1; 9 nucleotides agree with TRBD2. The trim removed 2 bases at V and 8 bases at J, leaving 13 bases unmatched. Looked up from germline, CDR1 is SGHTA and CDR2 is FQGNSA. The CDR3 covers 17 residues. The CDR3 spells CASSLMGGGALVYEQFF. In nucleotides, the CDR3 is TGTGCCAGCAGCTTAATGGGCGGGGGGGCCTTAGTCTATGAGCAGTTCTTC.

This clonotype has a handful of counts. V is TRBV5-1 and J is TRBJ1-1, with D perhaps matching TRBD1 (6 bases). This CDR3 is built from 15 residues. V lost 0 bases to trimming and J lost 6 bases, with 15 bases between them. The V gene's germline CDR1 is SGHRS and CDR2 YFSETQ. The CDR3 loop is CASSLDRAGYAEAFF. The CDR3 DNA sequence: TGCGCCAGCAGCTTGGACAGGGCGGGTTACGCTGAAGCTTTCTTT.

The gene calls are TRBV12-3 or TRBV12-4 and TRBJ1-6; D might be TRBD1 (5 bases). The CDR3 is 14 residues long. V was trimmed by 4 bases and J by 1 base, leaving 5 bases between them. The chain's CDR3 is CASSSGSYNSPLHF. DNA of the CDR3: TGTGCCAGCAGTTCAGGGTCCTATAATTCACCCCTCCACTTT.

The J gene is TRBJ1-1, the V gene TRBV11-2; D unclear. V lost 1 base, J lost 10 bases, and 16 bases lay in between. Germline V gene sequence: CDR1 SGHAT, CDR2 FQNNGV. This CDR3 spans 14 amino acids. This CDR3 reads CASSLVSAFERAFF. The CDR3 DNA reads as TGTGCCAGCAGCTTAGTATCCGCCTTCGAGAGAGCTTTCTTT.

Ten or more counts support this clonotype. The chain recombines TRBV2 with TRBJ1-5; D possibly corresponds to TRBD1 (5 bases). Germline loops: CDR1 SNHLY, CDR2 FYNNEI. The CDR3 is made up of 16 amino acids. V was shortened by 4 bases and J by 3 bases, with 16 bases between the two germline ends. This CDR3 reads CASSARFDRLNQPQHF. Written as DNA, the CDR3 is TGTGCCAGCAGTGCTAGGTTCGACAGACTCAATCAGCCCCAGCATTTT.

This clonotype was recorded at least ten times. The chain has TRBV7-2 and TRBJ2-1, with 9 bases identical to TRBD2. The V segment lost 7 bases and the J segment 6 bases; nucleotides outside the gene matches: 16. This CDR3 contains 17 residues. Germline V gene data show CDR1 as SGHTA and CDR2 as FQGNSA. CDR3 DNA sequence: TGTGCCAGCAACCCTCTCCCAGGCCTAGCGGGATTCAATGAGCAGTTCTTC. Amino acids: CASNPLPGLAGFNEQFF.

This clonotype was seen repeatedly, ten times or more. The chain recombines TRBV28 with TRBJ1-4; D is ambiguous. Trimming left V 6 bases short and J 7 bases short, with 15 bases between. The CDR3 covers 14 residues. Germline-derived CDR1 and CDR2 are MDHEN and SYDVKM. The CDR3 region is CASSLVGIGEKLFF. In DNA form, the CDR3 reads TGTGCCAGCAGCCTAGTTGGGATTGGTGAAAAACTGTTTTTT.

This clonotype showed up just a few times. V is TRBV12-3 or TRBV12-4 and J is TRBJ2-7; 10 bases match TRBD2. Trimming removed 5 bases from V and 7 bases from J; junction bases left unmatched: 8. There are 14 residues in the CDR3. DNA for the CDR3: TGTGCCAGCAGTCAGGGACTAGCGTCGGGTGAGCAGTACTTC. This sequence encodes CASSQGLASGEQYF.

This clonotype was found many times. J is TRBJ2-4 and V is TRBV7-2, with D perhaps TRBD1 or TRBD2 (5 bases each). Trimming shortened V by 2 bases and J by 5 bases, and 10 bases separated the two germline ends. The length of the CDR3 is 14 residues. Germline values: CDR1 SGHTA, CDR2 FQGNSA. The CDR3 sequence is CASSLFRDQNIQYF. As DNA, the CDR3 is TGTGCCAGCAGCTTATTCAGGGACCAAAACATTCAGTACTTC.

This clonotype has a handful of counts. J is TRBJ2-7 and V is TRBV24-1, with 13 bases identical to TRBD2. CDR1 is KGHDR, CDR2 SFDVKD, per germline. V shed 4 bases, J shed 5 bases, and the junction held 7 bases outside the gene matches. The CDR3 length is 16 residues. The DNA for the CDR3 is TGTGCCACCAGTGACCGAGGACTAGCGGGAGTCCACGAGCAGTACTTC. It is translated as CATSDRGLAGVHEQYF.

This clonotype appeared many times. CDR3 region: CASNRPGGAYEQYF. The CDR3 DNA reads TGTGCCAGCAATCGCCCCGGGGGGGCCTACGAGCAGTACTTC. This chain joins TRBV28 and TRBJ2-7; 8 bases map to TRBD2. V trimming: 7 bases; J trimming: 2 bases; junction bases outside the gene matches: 7. Germline lookup yields CDR1 MDHEN and CDR2 SYDVKM. The CDR3 extends over 14 amino acids.

This clonotype was seen repeatedly, ten times or more. The chain joins TRBV6-4 to TRBJ2-1; D is possibly TRBD2 (6 bases). The CDR3 runs to 15 residues. V dropped 2 bases and J dropped 4 bases, with 12 bases sitting between them. Germline V gene data show CDR1 as MRHNA and CDR2 as SNTAGT. The CDR3 is CASSDGGRTYNEQFF. DNA for the CDR3: TGTGCCAGCAGTGACGGGGGGAGGACTTACAATGAGCAGTTCTTC.

This clonotype was recorded many times. The rearrangement links TRBV7-2 to TRBJ1-4; 9 nucleotides align to TRBD1. Germline CDR1 reads SGHTA; CDR2 reads FQGNSA. CDR3 length: 14 amino acids. V lost 4 bases to trimming and J lost 3 bases; unmatched junction nucleotides: 0. The CDR3 DNA follows: TGTGCCAGCAGCTACAGGGGGCCTAATGAAAAACTGTTTTTT. Translating it yields CASSYRGPNEKLFF.

This clonotype has ten or more counts. The V gene is TRBV7-2, the J gene TRBJ2-2; 7 nucleotides line up with TRBD2. This CDR3 has 15 residues. CDR1 is SGHTA, CDR2 FQGNSA, per germline. Germline trimming cut 4 bases from V and 0 bases from J; bases unmatched to any gene: 2. The DNA of the CDR3 is TGTGCCAGCAGCTCCACTAGCGCGAACACCGGGGAGCTGTTTTTT. It is translated as CASSSTSANTGELFF.

A note on this clonotype: Just one base apart from a much larger clone, this may be a read error. This chain uses TRBV6-2 or TRBV6-3 with TRBJ1-2, with D uncertain. There are 12 residues in the CDR3. Germline values: CDR1 MNHEY, CDR2 SVGEGT. V dropped 0 bases and J dropped 4 bases, with 3 bases sitting between them. The CDR3 DNA is TGTGCCAGCAGTTACTCCGCCTATGGCTACACCTTC. This translates into CASSYSAYGYTF.

The CDR3 nucleotides are TGTGCCAGCAGTATAAGCGCTCCGGGACCAACCTACGAGCAGTACTTC. Its translation is CASSISAPGPTYEQYF. The chain employs TRBV12-3 or TRBV12-4 and TRBJ2-7; the D gene could be TRBD1 or TRBD2 (5 bases each). Trimming removed 5 bases at V and 2 bases at J, with 19 bases between. The CDR3 is 16 amino acids.

The rearrangement uses TRBV7-9 and TRBJ1-1; D possibly corresponds to TRBD1 (6 bases). This CDR3 spans 15 amino acids. Deletions cut 4 bases from V and 1 base from J, with 13 bases between. Germline V gives CDR1 SEHNR, CDR2 FQNEAQ (reference sequence). CDR3 protein: CASSSPGVGNTEAFF. The CDR3 nucleotides are TGTGCCAGCAGCTCTCCAGGGGTGGGGAACACTGAAGCTTTCTTT.

This clonotype was seen a handful of times. The chain employs TRBV20-1 and TRBJ1-1; a possible D gene is TRBD1 (5 bases). V gave up 3 bases and J gave up 6 bases, with 17 bases separating them. This CDR3 comprises 14 residues. Germline lookup yields CDR1 DFQATT and CDR2 SNEGSKA (reference sequence). The CDR3 region has the DNA TGCAGTGCTAGGTCCGGGGGTCAAGCCGCTGAAGCTTTCTTT. The encoded protein is CSARSGGQAAEAFF.

The sample holds many counts of this clonotype. The genes are TRBV27 and TRBJ2-1; no clear D gene. The V end was cut by 6 bases, the J end by 4 bases, with 28 bases between. The CDR3 is 19 amino acids. Looked up from germline, CDR1 is MNHEY and CDR2 is SMNVEV (reference sequence). CDR3 residues: CASRVRTDRTNRIYNEQFF. The CDR3 DNA reads TGTGCCAGCAGAGTGAGGACGGATAGAACCAACCGGATTTACAATGAGCAGTTCTTC.

This chain connects TRBV6-2 or TRBV6-3 to TRBJ1-1, with 11 bases identical to TRBD1. Germline V gives CDR1 MNHEY, CDR2 SVGEGT. The CDR3 loop spans 18 amino acids. Trimming took 6 bases from V and 3 from J; bases not matched to a gene: 15. The CDR3 sequence is CASSSGGQGALSDTEAFF. DNA for the CDR3: TGTGCCAGCAGCTCTGGAGGACAGGGGGCTTTATCGGACACTGAAGCTTTCTTT.

This chain connects TRBV28 to TRBJ1-1; 10 positions match TRBD1. Per the germline V gene, CDR1 is MDHEN and CDR2 is SYDVKM. This CDR3 contains 15 residues. Unmatched junction bases numbered 8, after V lost 3 bases and J lost 7 bases. This CDR3 reads CASSFRDRGTGEAFF. DNA for the CDR3: TGTGCCAGCAGTTTTCGGGACAGGGGCACCGGTGAAGCTTTCTTT.

This clonotype has a count of ten or more. The rearrangement joins TRBV7-6 to TRBJ1-1; maybe TRBD1 (5 bases). Looked up from germline, CDR1 is SGHVS and CDR2 is FNYEAQ. The CDR3 has 14 residues. Trimming shortened V by 5 bases and J by 1 base, and 11 bases separated the two germline ends. The CDR3 DNA follows: TGTGCCAGCAGCCCGGGACTGACGAACACTGAAGCTTTCTTT. It codes for CASSPGLTNTEAFF.

This clonotype was counted at least ten times. The chain has TRBV29-1 and TRBJ2-6; TRBD1 matches at 10 bases. After removal of 7 bases from V and 2 bases from J, the junction contained 11 bases not matched to a gene. The CDR3 consists of 17 residues. Germline V gene sequence: CDR1 SQVTM, CDR2 ANQGSEA. The CDR3 DNA sequence: TGCAGCGCCATCTCGGACAGGGGGGGCCCTGGGGCCAACGTCCTGACTTTC. Translation gives CSAISDRGGPGANVLTF.

This clonotype was seen many times. The J gene is TRBJ1-1, the V gene TRBV6-2 or TRBV6-3; D is undetermined. Germline assignment: CDR1 MNHEY and CDR2 SVGEGT. This CDR3 has 12 residues. V gave up 5 bases and J gave up 7 bases, with 11 bases separating them. The CDR3: CASSILPGEAFF. CDR3 coding DNA: TGTGCCAGCAGTATTCTCCCGGGTGAAGCTTTCTTT.

This clonotype was detected ten times or more. The J gene is TRBJ1-6, the V gene TRBV7-3; no reliable D call. The germline V gene encodes CDR1 SGHTA and CDR2 FQGTGA. Trimming left V 5 bases short and J 9 bases short, with 11 bases between. This CDR3 has 13 residues. CDR3 DNA sequence: TGTGCCAGCAGCCCCGATGCAGGTTCACCCCTCCACTTT. Encoded protein: CASSPDAGSPLHF.

This clonotype has a handful of counts. The rearrangement links TRBV14 to TRBJ2-1, with D perhaps TRBD2 (5 bases). Germline CDR1 SGHDN, CDR2 FVKESK. There are 12 residues in the CDR3. V lost 5 bases, J lost 4 bases, and 6 bases lay in between. CDR3 coding DNA: TGTGCCAGCAGCGACTATTACAATGAGCAGTTCTTC. It codes for CASSDYYNEQFF.

This clonotype was seen ten or more times. The rearrangement joins TRBV6-1 to TRBJ2-5, with 8 bases matching TRBD2. The CDR3 spans 15 residues. Unmatched junction bases numbered 9, after V lost 6 bases and J lost 3 bases. CDR1 MNHNS and CDR2 SASEGT come from the germline V gene. CDR3 sequence (DNA): TGTGCCAGCAGCTTAAACCTGGGACTAGAAGAGACCCAGTACTTC. This codes for CASSLNLGLEETQYF.